This is a list of T cell receptor beta chains from one sample in a study of blood T cell repertoires in COVID-19. Generated by immunoSEQ multiplex PCR, the TCRdb table keeps only in-frame clones and is missing some. The table records roughly 160,000 clones, 70% to 90% of them present only once. Sequencing was carried out using peripheral blood. The source is a man aged 50-60 years who had recovered from COVID-19. Both conserved end residues are part of each CDR3. A D gene is named only where the DNA matches it firmly. Clone size, where shown, is once, few, many, or a class for clones that have expanded.

v_call: TRBV3-1/TRBV3-2
clone_size: -
j_call: TRBJ2-5
d_call: TRBD1
cdr3_nt: TGTGCCAGCAGGGGGACAGGGGGAGAGACCCAGTACTTC
cdr3_aa: CASRGTGGETQYF

v_call: TRBV19
clone_size: -
j_call: TRBJ1-5
d_call: TRBD1
cdr3_nt: TGTGCCAGTAGTACCGGACAGGGGATCAATCAGCCCCAGCATTTT
cdr3_aa: CASSTGQGINQPQHF

v_call: TRBV7-8
clone_size: -
j_call: TRBJ1-3
d_call: -
cdr3_nt: TGTGCCAGCAGCCCCTTAATAACAGGGTCTGGAAACACCATATATTTT
cdr3_aa: CASSPLITGSGNTIYF

v_call: TRBV27
clone_size: -
j_call: TRBJ1-6
d_call: TRBD1
cdr3_nt: TGTGCCAGCAGTCGAGGACAGGGGGCTTCACCCCTCCACTTT
cdr3_aa: CASSRGQGASPLHF

v_call: TRBV19
clone_size: -
j_call: TRBJ2-2
d_call: TRBD2
cdr3_nt: TGTGCCAGTAGTACTAGGGGAGTAGCGGGACCTGGCACCGGGGAGCTGTTTTTT
cdr3_aa: CASSTRGVAGPGTGELFF

v_call: TRBV5-1
clone_size: -
j_call: TRBJ1-4
d_call: -
cdr3_nt: TGCGCCAGCAGCTTAAACGGTATTACAACTAATGAAAAACTGTTTTTT
cdr3_aa: CASSLNGITTNEKLFF

v_call: TRBV28
clone_size: few
j_call: TRBJ1-5
d_call: -
cdr3_nt: TGTGCCAGCAGTTCCTTCCTTAGAGCGGCGAGGCCCCAGCATTTT
cdr3_aa: CASSSFLRAARPQHF

v_call: TRBV9
clone_size: -
j_call: TRBJ2-7
d_call: TRBD2
cdr3_nt: TGTGCCAGCAGCGTATCACCGGGACTAGAGTACGAGCAGTACTTC
cdr3_aa: CASSVSPGLEYEQYF

v_call: TRBV19
clone_size: -
j_call: TRBJ1-1
d_call: TRBD1
cdr3_nt: TGTGCCAGTAGTTCCCCAGACAGGGGTCTTACTATAACTGAAGCTTTCTTT
cdr3_aa: CASSSPDRGLTITEAFF

v_call: TRBV25-1
clone_size: -
j_call: TRBJ2-7
d_call: -
cdr3_nt: TGTGCCAGCAGTGAAGGGGCGGGGAAGTACTTC
cdr3_aa: CASSEGAGKYF

v_call: TRBV5-1
clone_size: once
j_call: TRBJ1-5
d_call: -
cdr3_nt: TGCGCCAGCAGGGAAGGAGGCAATCAGCCCCAGCATTTT
cdr3_aa: CASREGGNQPQHF

v_call: TRBV19
clone_size: -
j_call: TRBJ1-1
d_call: -
cdr3_nt: TGTGCCAGTAGGGCGAGACAGAACACTGAAGCTTTCTTT
cdr3_aa: CASRARQNTEAFF

v_call: TRBV7-9
clone_size: few
j_call: TRBJ2-1
d_call: TRBD1
cdr3_nt: TGTGCCAGCAGCGGACAGGGAAGAAACAATGAGCAGTTCTTC
cdr3_aa: CASSGQGRNNEQFF

v_call: TRBV5-1
clone_size: -
j_call: TRBJ1-2
d_call: TRBD1
cdr3_nt: TGCGCCAGCAGTCGTAGGCCCGGGACAGGGGGCGGCTACACCTTC
cdr3_aa: CASSRRPGTGGGYTF

v_call: TRBV7-7
clone_size: -
j_call: TRBJ1-1
d_call: TRBD1
cdr3_nt: TGTGCCAGCAGCTTAGGGGGACAGCAAGAGACCATGAACACTGAAGCTTTCTTT
cdr3_aa: CASSLGGQQETMNTEAFF